This record looks at one T cell receptor beta chain sequence and its context. The antigen remains undetermined. Germline assignment: CDR1 GTSNPN and CDR2 SVGIG (reference sequence). V lost 2 bases, J lost 0 bases, and 11 bases stayed unmatched. CDR3 length: 18 residues. The method was immunoSEQ multiplex PCR; TCRdb's version includes in-frame clones alone and lacks a portion of them. The data show 2.3 million or so clones, approximately 95% seen once. This sample was taken from a study of shared clonotypes between healthy human individuals. General study points: Compared with clonotypes that all four donors shared, non-shared clonotypes had lower generation probabilities.

This receptor was identified in a man between 18 and 29 years old in good health. Some clones in this sample may be carry-over from other donors' samples. The chain is built from TRBV30 and TRBJ1-5, with 9 positions matching TRBD1. The sequencing sample was made of naive CD4+ T cells from PBMCs. Indicated subset: CD45RA+ positively selected. For the CDR3, the DNA is TGTGCCTGGAGTTCCTGGACAGGGGCGTTAGATAGCAATCAGCCCCAGCATTTT. Translation: CAWSSWTGALDSNQPQHF.